This T cell receptor (beta chain) was captured by sequencing in a study of identifying expanded T cells in peripheral blood. TCRdb keeps only in-frame clones here, not all; method: immunoSEQ multiplex PCR. The table includes 120,000 or so clones, 75% to 90% detected once. Germline V lookup: CDR1 ENHRY, CDR2 SYGVKD. CDR3 length: 16 residues. V lost 4 bases and J 8 bases, leaving 20 bases between the germline ends. Collection occurred without any documented infections or immune events in donors. Worth noting for this clone: The antigen is not known.

Study-level points and caveats: Technical replicates showed roughly 1.2 changed clones; two weeks about 16.4; four weeks 19.

The sequenced material came from blood. The chain uses TRBV10-3 and TRBJ1-4; no reliable D call. The sequence was collected from a person aged 18 to 75 in good health. CDR3 DNA sequence: TGTGCCATCAGTGCGAGGGCTTTTCAAGAGAAAGAAAAACTGTTTTTT. Encoded protein: CAISARAFQEKEKLFF.